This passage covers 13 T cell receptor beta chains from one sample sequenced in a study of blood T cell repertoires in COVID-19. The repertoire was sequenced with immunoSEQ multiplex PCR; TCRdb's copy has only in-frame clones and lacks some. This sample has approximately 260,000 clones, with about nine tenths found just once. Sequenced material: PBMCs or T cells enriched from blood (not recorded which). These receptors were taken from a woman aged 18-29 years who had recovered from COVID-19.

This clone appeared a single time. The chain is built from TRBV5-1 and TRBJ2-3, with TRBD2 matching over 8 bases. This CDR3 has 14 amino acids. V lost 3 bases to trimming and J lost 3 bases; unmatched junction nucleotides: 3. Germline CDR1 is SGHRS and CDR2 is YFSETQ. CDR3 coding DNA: TGCGCCAGCAGCTCACGGGGGGGTACAGATACGCAGTATTTT. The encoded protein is CASSSRGGTDTQYF.

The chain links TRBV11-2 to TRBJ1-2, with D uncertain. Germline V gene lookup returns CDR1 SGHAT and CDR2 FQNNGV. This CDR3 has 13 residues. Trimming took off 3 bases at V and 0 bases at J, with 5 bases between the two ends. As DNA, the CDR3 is TGTGCCAGCAGCTTCGGAGCTAACTATGGCTACACCTTC. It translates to CASSFGANYGYTF.

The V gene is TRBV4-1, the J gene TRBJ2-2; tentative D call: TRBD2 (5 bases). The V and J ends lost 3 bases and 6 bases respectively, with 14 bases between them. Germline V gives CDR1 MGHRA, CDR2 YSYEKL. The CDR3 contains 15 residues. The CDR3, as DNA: TGCGCCAGCAGCCATGGGAGATTGAGGGCCGGGGAGCTGTTTTTT. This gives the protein CASSHGRLRAGELFF.

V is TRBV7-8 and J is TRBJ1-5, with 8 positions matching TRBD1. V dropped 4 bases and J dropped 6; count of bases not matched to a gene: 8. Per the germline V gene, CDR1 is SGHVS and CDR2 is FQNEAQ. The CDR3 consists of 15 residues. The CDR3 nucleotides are TGTGCCAGCAGCTCCCGACAGGGGTCGGGTCAGCCCCAGCATTTT. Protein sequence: CASSSRQGSGQPQHF.

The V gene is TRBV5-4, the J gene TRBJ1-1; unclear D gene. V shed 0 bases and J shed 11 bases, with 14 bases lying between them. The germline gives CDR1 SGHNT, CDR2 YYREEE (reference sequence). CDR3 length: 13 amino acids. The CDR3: CASSLVGSFGAFF. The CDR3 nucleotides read TGTGCCAGCAGCTTGGTCGGGAGCTTTGGGGCTTTCTTT.

CDR3 region: CASSPSGTSNQPQHF. CDR3 coding DNA: TGCGCCAGCAGCCCATCCGGGACAAGCAATCAGCCCCAGCATTTT. The chain joins TRBV5-1 to TRBJ1-5; TRBD1 is a possible D gene (6 bases). Germline CDR1 and CDR2: SGHRS and YFSETQ. The CDR3 loop spans 15 amino acids. Trimming cost V 4 bases and J 1 base, with 12 bases left between them.

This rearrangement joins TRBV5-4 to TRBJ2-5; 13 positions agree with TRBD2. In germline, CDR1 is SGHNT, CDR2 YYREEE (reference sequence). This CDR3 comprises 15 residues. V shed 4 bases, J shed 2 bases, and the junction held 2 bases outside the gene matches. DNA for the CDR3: TGTGCCAGCAGCCGGACTAGCGGGGGACAAGAGACCCAGTACTTC. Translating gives CASSRTSGGQETQYF.

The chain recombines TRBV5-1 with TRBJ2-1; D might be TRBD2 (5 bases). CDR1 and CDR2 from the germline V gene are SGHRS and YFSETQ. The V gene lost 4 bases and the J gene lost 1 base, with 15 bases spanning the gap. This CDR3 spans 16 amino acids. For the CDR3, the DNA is TGCGCCAGCAGCGACGGTGGTAGCGTTTCCTACAATGAGCAGTTCTTC. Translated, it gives CASSDGGSVSYNEQFF.

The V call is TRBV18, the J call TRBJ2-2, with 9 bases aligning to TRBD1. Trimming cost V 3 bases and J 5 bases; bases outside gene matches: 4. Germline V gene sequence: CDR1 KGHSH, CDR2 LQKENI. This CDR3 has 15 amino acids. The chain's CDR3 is CASSPKTGGTGELFF. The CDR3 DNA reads TGTGCCAGCTCACCGAAGACAGGGGGAACCGGGGAGCTGTTTTTT.

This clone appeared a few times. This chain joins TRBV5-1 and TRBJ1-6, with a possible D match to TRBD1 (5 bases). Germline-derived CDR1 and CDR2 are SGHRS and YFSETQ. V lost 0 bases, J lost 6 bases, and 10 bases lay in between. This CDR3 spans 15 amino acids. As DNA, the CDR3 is TGCGCCAGCAGCTTGGTGGCAGGGATTAATTCACCCCTCCACTTT. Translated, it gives CASSLVAGINSPLHF.

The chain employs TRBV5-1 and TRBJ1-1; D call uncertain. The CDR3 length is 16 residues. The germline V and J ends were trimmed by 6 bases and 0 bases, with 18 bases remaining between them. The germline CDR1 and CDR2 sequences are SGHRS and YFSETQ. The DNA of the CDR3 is TGCGCCAGCACAAGTGGTCCACAACCCTTGAACACTGAAGCTTTCTTT. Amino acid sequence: CASTSGPQPLNTEAFF.

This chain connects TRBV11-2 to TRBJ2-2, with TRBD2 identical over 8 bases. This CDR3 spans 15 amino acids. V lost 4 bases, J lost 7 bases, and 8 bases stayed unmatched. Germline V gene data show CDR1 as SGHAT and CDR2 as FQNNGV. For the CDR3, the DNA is TGTGCCAGCAGCTCCCTAGCGGGCCCCCGCGGGGAGCTGTTTTTT. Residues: CASSSLAGPRGELFF.

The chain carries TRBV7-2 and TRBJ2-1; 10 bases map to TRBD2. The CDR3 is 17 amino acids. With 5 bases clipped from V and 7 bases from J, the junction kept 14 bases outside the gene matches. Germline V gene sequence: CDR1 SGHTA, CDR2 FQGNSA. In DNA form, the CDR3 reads TGTGCCAGCAGCCCCACTCTCAGCGGGAGGGCGGGGAATGAGCAGTTCTTC. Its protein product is CASSPTLSGRAGNEQFF. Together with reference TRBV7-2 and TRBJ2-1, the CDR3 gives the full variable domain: GAGVSQSPSNKVTEKGKDVELRCDPISGHTALYWYRQSLGQGLEFLIYFQGNSAPDKSGLPSDRFSAERTGGSVSTLTIQRTQQEDSAVYLCASSPTLSGRAGNEQFFGPGTRLTVL.